This TCR beta chain is drawn from a study of tumor-infiltrating lymphocytes in primary liver carcinoma. For the study at large: Stage T1-T3 N0M0 and a size of roughly 4.2 to 11 cm characterized the tumors.

The CDR3 spans 14 residues. Germline V gene sequence: CDR1 GTSNPN, CDR2 SVGIG (reference sequence). The J segment lost 4 bases and the V segment lost 4 bases, leaving 4 bases of the junction unmatched. Germline DNA was also extracted, and blood RNA derived from unsorted whole blood. In advance of surgery, 3 to 4.5 milliliters of peripheral blood were collected. Reverse transcription of about 500 ng total RNA with a constant-region primer produced TCR beta cDNA. The TCR beta library was amplified through three nested multiplex PCR rounds in a modified ARM-PCR procedure. The first two PCR rounds used TRBV1-TRBV30 primers with a Cbeta primer, about 9 cycles each. TCRdb redid the calling of the multiplex PCR reads with MiXCR, one entry per CDR3 protein. This repertoire shows fewer than 350,000 distinct CDR3 sequences, less than 75% found once; its top ten account for about 6%. This clonotype appeared a few times.

The clonotype originates from a middle-aged man with primary liver carcinoma and hepatitis B virus infection. The chain recombines TRBV30 with TRBJ2-2, with 9 bases lining up with TRBD1. Sequenced sample: peripheral blood. The CDR3 coding sequence is TGTGCCTGGAACGTACAGGGGGCCACCGGGGAGCTGTTTTTT. Amino acids: CAWNVQGATGELFF.